This T cell receptor (beta chain) is from a study of OX40 agonist ivuxolimab in advanced cancers. Study-level results: In general, CD8+ T cells held more expanded clones than CD4+ did, on average.

The repertoire was sequenced with immunoSEQ multiplex PCR; TCRdb's copy has only in-frame clones and lacks some. The sample holds tens of thousands of clones, 92% seen once. To note about this clone: Antigen specificity is unknown.

CDR3 length equals 12 residues. V was shortened by 3 bases and J by 6 bases, with 6 bases between the two germline ends. The V gene's germline CDR1 is SGHDT and CDR2 YYEEEE. This chain joins TRBV5-6 and TRBJ2-2; D remains unclear. The material was CD4+ or CD8+ T cells sorted from blood, obtained in a trial of the OX40 agonist ivuxolimab. The TCR sequence derives from an adult with an advanced solid tumor such as melanoma, head and neck, liver or kidney cancer. CDR3: CASSYSAGELFF. CDR3 nucleotide sequence: TGTGCCAGCAGCTACTCGGCCGGGGAGCTGTTTTTT.